The clone carrying this T cell receptor (beta chain) was observed a handful of times. Its matching antigen is unknown. The sample belongs to a study of T-cell memory formation after mild COVID-19. Study-level information: The two donors had largely donor-specific TCR clusters.

MiXCR, run by TCRdb on the 5' RACE reads, gives a single entry per CDR3 protein. The table shows roughly 250,000 distinct CDR3 sequences, with 16% occurring only once. Trimming removed 0 bases at V and 8 bases at J, with 10 bases between. The CDR3 is made up of 13 amino acids. CDR1 and CDR2 (germline): LGHNA, YSLEER. Whole-study results and caveats: Some SARS-CoV-2-responding clones were already detected in memory before infection.

The TCR comes from a man aged 18-30 years who had mild COVID-19 (a few samples of this study predate the infection). Cell type and time point are not known. The V call is TRBV4-3, the J call TRBJ1-2; no clear D. The specimen sequenced was PBMCs or a T cell subset sorted from them (not recorded which). The CDR3 region is CASSQDLSMGYTF. The CDR3 coding sequence is TGCGCCAGCAGCCAAGATTTGTCAATGGGCTACACCTTC.